One sample yielded the 21 T cell receptor beta chains listed below, sequenced in a study of T cells in tumors after PD-1 blockade (dated by TCRdb to between 2018 and 2021). What this sample's time point label stands for: after anti-PD-1 therapy. Receptors were amplified or captured by the immunoSEQ multiplex PCR assay. The source is immuneACCESS, and TCRdb retained only in-frame sequences with V and J called. Part of the clones is not carried over; for the studies checked, unresolved V genes explain less than half of this, and the remainder is unexplained. This sample has 11,000 to 15,000 clones in its table, and 80% to 85% of those were observed once. 20% to 30% of the sample comes from the top ten. The sequencing used PBMCs, collected after anti-PD-1 treatment. The receptor set was obtained from a human donor with basal cell carcinoma.

The genes are TRBV20-1 and TRBJ2-5; D is uncertain. V was trimmed by 1 base and J by 2 bases, leaving 2 bases between them. CDR1 DFQATT and CDR2 SNEGSKA come from the germline V gene (reference sequence). The CDR3 totals 11 residues. The CDR3 nucleotides read TGCAGTGCTAGAGGTCAAGAGACCCAGTACTTC. Translating it yields CSARGQETQYF.

Relative to its sample, this clone is medium-sized (0.01 to 0.1%). The genes are TRBV6-5 and TRBJ1-2; 9 positions agree with TRBD1. The CDR3 is made up of 15 amino acids. Germline CDR1 is MNHEY and CDR2 is SVGAGI. The V segment lost 5 bases and the J segment 4 bases; nucleotides outside the gene matches: 8. The CDR3 DNA is TGTGCCAGCAGTCACGGGACAGGGTCGCCCTATGGCTACACCTTC. It is translated as CASSHGTGSPYGYTF.

Here the CDR3 DNA reads TGTGCCGGGGGAAACGGCGAGCAGTACTTC. Translation: CAGGNGEQYF. This chain links TRBV6-5 with TRBJ2-7; D may correspond to TRBD1 or TRBD2 (5 bases each). Trimming cost V 11 bases and J 6 bases, with 11 bases left between them. CDR3 length equals 10 residues. The germline CDR1 and CDR2 sequences are MNHEY and SVGAGI.

The chain uses TRBV6-1 and TRBJ1-5; TRBD1 matches at 10 bases. The CDR3 totals 17 residues. Germline trimming cut 4 bases from V and 4 bases from J; bases unmatched to any gene: 10. Per germline, CDR1 MNHNS and CDR2 SASEGT. For the CDR3, the DNA is TGTGCCAGCAGTGGAGGGACAGGGGAATTTCCGAATCAGCCCCAGCATTTT. This encodes CASSGGTGEFPNQPQHF.

J is TRBJ2-6 and V is TRBV24-1; 10 bases align to TRBD1. This CDR3 has 21 amino acids. Germline trimming cut 3 bases from V and 0 bases from J; bases unmatched to any gene: 13. In germline, CDR1 is KGHDR, CDR2 SFDVKD. The CDR3 loop reads CATSDTRGGTGVYSGANVLTF. Written as DNA, the CDR3 is TGTGCCACCAGTGATACTCGAGGGGGGACAGGGGTTTACTCTGGGGCCAACGTCCTGACTTTC.

The CDR3 region has the DNA TGCAGTGCTAGTTCCGGGAGGGACTACGAGCAGTACTTC. Protein: CSASSGRDYEQYF. The J gene is TRBJ2-7, the V gene TRBV20-1; 8 bases fit TRBD2. J lost 3 bases, V lost 3 bases, and 4 bases had no gene match. Germline CDR1 and CDR2: DFQATT and SNEGSKA (reference sequence). The CDR3 sequence is 13 residues long.

A remark on this clone: Other DNA sequences in this sample translate to the same CDR3. The chain recombines TRBV2 with TRBJ2-7, with 9 bases matching TRBD2. V was clipped by 2 bases and J by 5 bases; unmatched bases: 4. Germline V lookup: CDR1 SNHLY, CDR2 FYNNEI. The CDR3 length is 14 residues. The CDR3 sequence: CASSESSGRNEQYF. CDR3 coding DNA: TGTGCCAGCAGTGAATCCAGCGGGAGGAACGAGCAGTACTTC.

The chain joins TRBV28 to TRBJ2-5, with 10 bases aligning to TRBD1. Losses at the gene ends were 4 bases for V and 3 bases for J; bases not matched to a gene: 5. The CDR3 totals 15 residues. Germline-derived CDR1 and CDR2 are MDHEN and SYDVKM. This CDR3 reads CASSSGTGVEETQYF. The DNA of the CDR3 is TGTGCCAGCAGTTCCGGGACAGGGGTCGAAGAGACCCAGTACTTC.

This clone came up a few times. The chain has TRBV28 and TRBJ1-1; D may be TRBD1 (5 bases). V lost 1 base, J lost 6 bases, and 9 bases lay in between. This CDR3 has 13 amino acids. Looked up from germline, CDR1 is MDHEN and CDR2 is SYDVKM. DNA for the CDR3: TGTGCCAGCAGTTTATTGGAAGGGGCTGAAGCTTTCTTT. Translated: CASSLLEGAEAFF.

A few counts support this clone. The chain couples TRBV5-1 to TRBJ2-5, with unresolved D. Per the germline V gene, CDR1 is SGHRS and CDR2 is YFSETQ. The CDR3 is 12 amino acids. V dropped 9 bases and J dropped 2 bases, with 11 bases sitting between them. The CDR3 region is CANQRMQETQYF. As DNA, the CDR3 is TGCGCCAACCAACGGATGCAAGAGACCCAGTACTTC.

In this sample, this clone turned up a few times. This chain joins TRBV4-1 and TRBJ1-6; D is ambiguous. V dropped 3 bases and J dropped 9 bases, with 6 bases sitting between them. This CDR3 region has 12 residues. Per the germline V gene, CDR1 is MGHRA and CDR2 is YSYEKL. CDR3 amino acids: CASSHIFSPLHF. The DNA of the CDR3 is TGCGCCAGCAGCCACATATTTTCACCCCTCCACTTT.

This chain connects TRBV28 to TRBJ2-1, with no clear D. This CDR3 contains 14 residues. Looked up from germline, CDR1 is MDHEN and CDR2 is SYDVKM. V lost 3 bases and J lost 4, with 10 bases in between. The CDR3 DNA reads TGTGCCAGCAGTTTGATACAAACTTACAATGAGCAGTTCTTC. It specifies CASSLIQTYNEQFF.

The chain has TRBV27 and TRBJ2-1; weak D call: TRBD1 (6 bases). Trimming shortened V by 4 bases and J by 4 bases, and 14 bases separated the two germline ends. The germline V gene encodes CDR1 MNHEY and CDR2 SMNVEV (reference sequence). The CDR3 has 15 amino acids. The CDR3 here is CASSYGTRNYNEQFF. In DNA, the CDR3 is TGTGCCAGCAGTTATGGGACAAGGAATTACAATGAGCAGTTCTTC.

This rearrangement joins TRBV10-1 to TRBJ2-3; TRBD2 aligns across 8 bases. CDR1 and CDR2 from the germline V gene are WNHNN and SYGVQD (reference sequence). CDR3 length: 14 amino acids. With 7 bases clipped from V and 6 bases from J, the junction kept 9 bases outside the gene matches. CDR3 loop: CASNLGGAGDTQYF. In DNA, the CDR3 is TGCGCCAGCAATCTCGGGGGGGCCGGTGATACGCAGTATTTT.

This chain joins TRBV24-1 and TRBJ1-2, with unresolved D. The CDR3 has 13 amino acids. V was trimmed by 4 bases and J by 8 bases, leaving 13 bases between them. CDR1 is KGHDR and CDR2 is SFDVKD in the germline V gene. CDR3 in amino acids: CATSDLDRGGYTF. DNA of the CDR3: TGTGCCACCAGTGACTTGGACCGCGGCGGCTACACCTTC.

This clone showed up just once. The chain joins TRBV28 to TRBJ2-5, with 7 bases that match TRBD1. The CDR3 runs 17 residues. CDR1 is MDHEN and CDR2 is SYDVKM in the germline V gene. Trimming at V came to 1 base and at J to 2 bases, leaving 10 bases not matched to a gene. CDR3 amino acids: CASSLSSYTGQQETQYF. In DNA, the CDR3 is TGTGCCAGCAGTTTATCCAGTTATACGGGACAGCAAGAGACCCAGTACTTC.

This chain uses TRBV6-5 with TRBJ1-3, with D maybe TRBD1 (6 bases). The V and J ends lost 1 base and 0 bases respectively, with 10 bases between them. The CDR3 totals 16 residues. Germline V gene sequence: CDR1 MNHEY, CDR2 SVGAGI. The CDR3 sequence: CASSYLGGGSGNTIYF. CDR3 coding DNA: TGTGCCAGCAGTTACTTAGGAGGGGGCTCTGGAAACACCATATATTTT.

The count of this clone is one. The chain couples TRBV2 to TRBJ2-3; 7 positions match TRBD2. Germline CDR1 and CDR2: SNHLY and FYNNEI. There are 15 residues in the CDR3. The V and J ends lost 8 bases and 0 bases, in that order; junction bases with no gene match: 8. CDR3 DNA: TGTGCCAGCGGAAAAACTAGCGTTAGCACAGATACGCAGTATTTT. Amino acids: CASGKTSVSTDTQYF.

The chain links TRBV5-6 to TRBJ2-1; possible D gene TRBD1, 6 bases. Germline V gives CDR1 SGHDT, CDR2 YYEEEE. The CDR3 spans 14 residues. The germline V and J ends were trimmed by 4 bases and 9 bases, with 17 bases remaining between them. CDR3: CASSLFNQGTEQFF. In DNA, the CDR3 is TGTGCCAGCAGCCTATTTAATCAGGGGACTGAGCAGTTCTTC.

The gene calls are TRBV6-2 or TRBV6-3 and TRBJ1-5, with a weak D call TRBD1 (5 bases). V dropped 0 bases and J dropped 2 bases, with 11 bases sitting between them. From germline, CDR1 is MNHEY and CDR2 SVGEGT. The CDR3 totals 16 residues. The CDR3 region has the DNA TGTGCCAGCAGTTACTCGATCCGGGGCGGCAATCAGCCCCAGCATTTT. Its translation is CASSYSIRGGNQPQHF.

This sequence joins TRBV3-1 (or the pseudogene TRBV3-2) and TRBJ2-7; perhaps D is TRBD1 or TRBD2 (5 bases each). CDR1 and CDR2 from the germline V gene are LGHDT and YNNKEL (reference sequence). V was shortened by 1 base and J by 3 bases, with 13 bases between the two germline ends. The CDR3 consists of 15 residues. The CDR3 coding sequence is TGTGCCAGCAGCCAAGTGGGGACCGAAAGCTACGAGCAGTACTTC. Protein sequence: CASSQVGTESYEQYF.